This T cell receptor beta chain was obtained from a study of blood T cell repertoires in COVID-19. Study at large: Donors in the United States, Italy and Spain gave samples during acute or convalescent COVID-19.

Profiled with immunoSEQ multiplex PCR; TCRdb holds only in-frame clones, not every one. This repertoire shows roughly 330,000 clones, approximately 87% found once; its top ten account for about 5.7%. Trimming removed 5 bases at V and 2 bases at J, with 22 bases between. There are 18 residues in the CDR3. Germline CDR1 is SGHVS and CDR2 is FQNEAQ. Sequencing was done on a sample of PBMCs or T cells enriched from blood (not recorded which). The TCR comes from a woman under 40 who had recovered from COVID-19. The chain joins TRBV7-8 to TRBJ1-3; weak D call: TRBD1 (5 bases). The CDR3 coding sequence is TGTGCCAGCAGCCCAATCCCCAAAACAGGCTACGCTGGAAACACCATATATTTT. Its translation is CASSPIPKTGYAGNTIYF.